Listed here are 16 T cell receptor beta chains from one sample, sequenced in a study of blood T cell repertoires in COVID-19. Sequencing was performed with immunoSEQ multiplex PCR; in TCRdb, only in-frame clones are kept and a portion is missing. The sample contains 150,000 to 200,000 clones, approximately 79% of which appear only once. Sequenced input: peripheral blood. These receptors were taken from a man in his fifties or sixties who had recovered from COVID-19.

The sample holds a few counts of this clone. This sequence joins TRBV19 and TRBJ1-3; the D is unclear. Germline V gene sequence: CDR1 LNHDA, CDR2 SQIVND (reference sequence). Trimming shortened V by 3 bases and J by 3 bases, and 12 bases separated the two germline ends. The CDR3 contains 15 residues. The CDR3 nucleotides read TGTGCCAGTAGTATTTCCTTGAGCGGTGGAAACACCATATATTTT. Translation gives CASSISLSGGNTIYF. Full variable domain (missing parts from reference TRBV19 and TRBJ1-3): DGGITQSPKYLFRKEGQNVTLSCEQNLNHDAMYWYRQDPGQGLRLIYYSQIVNDFQKGDIAEGYSVSREKKESFPLTVTSAQKNPTAFYLCASSISLSGGNTIYFGEGSWLTVV.

The V call is TRBV12-5, the J call TRBJ2-5; D perhaps matches TRBD1 (6 bases). CDR1 is LGHNT and CDR2 is FRNRAP in the germline V gene. Trimming shortened V by 4 bases and J by 5 bases, and 20 bases separated the two germline ends. The length of the CDR3 is 16 residues. Here the CDR3 DNA reads TGTGCTAGTGGTTCGGAACTCGACAGGTTAGGGGAGACCCAGTACTTC. Its translation is CASGSELDRLGETQYF.

J is TRBJ1-1 and V is TRBV9; D unclear. This CDR3 is 14 amino acids long. The V and J ends lost 4 bases and 0 bases respectively, with 10 bases between them. Looked up from germline, CDR1 is SGDLS and CDR2 is YYNGEE. As DNA, the CDR3 is TGTGCCAGCAGCCCCGGAGGGATGAACACTGAAGCTTTCTTT. It encodes CASSPGGMNTEAFF. The whole variable domain, filled in from reference TRBV9 and TRBJ1-1, reads DSGVTQTPKHLITATGQRVTLRCSPRSGDLSVYWYQQSLDQGLQFLIQYYNGEERAKGNILERFSAQQFPDLHSELNLSSLELGDSALYFCASSPGGMNTEAFFGQGTRLTVV.

This sequence joins TRBV28 and TRBJ1-2; tentative D call: TRBD1 (6 bases). The CDR3 is 14 residues long. Trimming took off 5 bases at V and 0 bases at J, with 10 bases between the two ends. Germline V gives CDR1 MDHEN, CDR2 SYDVKM. As DNA, the CDR3 is TGTGCCAGCAGTCCCGGGACACCTAACTATGGCTACACCTTC. Translation gives CASSPGTPNYGYTF.

The chain employs TRBV11-2 and TRBJ2-1; D uncertain. CDR1 is SGHAT, CDR2 FQNNGV, per germline. This CDR3 is 14 amino acids long. V was shortened by 6 bases and J by 7 bases, with 16 bases between the two germline ends. This CDR3 reads CASSNSLYLNEQFF. In DNA, the CDR3 is TGTGCCAGCAGTAATTCACTTTATTTGAATGAGCAGTTCTTC. Based on the CDR3 plus reference TRBV11-2 and TRBJ2-1, the full variable domain is EAGVAQSPRYKIIEKRQSVAFWCNPISGHATLYWYQQILGQGPKLLIQFQNNGVVDDSQLPKDRFSAERLKGVDSTLKIQPAKLEDSAVYLCASSNSLYLNEQFFGPGTRLTVL.

The chain carries TRBV4-2 and TRBJ2-1; weak D call: TRBD2 (5 bases). There are 17 residues in the CDR3. The germline V and J ends were trimmed by 0 bases and 2 bases, with 14 bases remaining between them. The germline V gene encodes CDR1 LGHNA and CDR2 YNFKEQ. CDR3: CASSQDPGSLPYNEQFF. The CDR3 DNA is TGTGCCAGCAGCCAAGATCCGGGGAGTTTACCCTACAATGAGCAGTTCTTC.

The chain employs TRBV7-2 and TRBJ2-1; D is perhaps TRBD2 (6 bases). The CDR3 has 14 residues. The V end lost 2 bases, the J end lost 5 bases, and 10 bases lay between the germline ends. The germline V gene has CDR1 SGHTA and CDR2 FQGNSA. The CDR3 nucleotides are TGTGCCAGCAGCTTACCCGGGACTCACAATGAGCAGTTCTTC. Its translation is CASSLPGTHNEQFF.

The chain couples TRBV7-9 to TRBJ2-3; 13 nucleotides align to TRBD2. This CDR3 has 19 amino acids. The germline V gene encodes CDR1 SEHNR and CDR2 FQNEAQ (reference sequence). The J segment lost 3 bases and the V segment lost 1 base, leaving 10 bases of the junction unmatched. In DNA, the CDR3 is TGTGCCAGCAGCTTAGGGGCAACACTAGCGGGAGGGTGGACAGATACGCAGTATTTT. This translates into CASSLGATLAGGWTDTQYF.

This chain uses TRBV4-2 with TRBJ2-7; TRBD2 aligns across 14 bases. The CDR3 extends over 18 amino acids. The J segment lost 7 bases and the V segment lost 1 base, leaving 12 bases of the junction unmatched. Per the germline V gene, CDR1 is LGHNA and CDR2 is YNFKEQ. CDR3 DNA sequence: TGTGCCAGCAGCCAAGTCGGGACTAGCGGGAGTTCGGGTCGGGAGCAGTACTTC. Translating it yields CASSQVGTSGSSGREQYF.

CDR3 amino acids: CASSTRITEAFF. CDR3 DNA: TGTGCCAGTAGTACCAGGATCACTGAAGCTTTCTTT. The genes are TRBV19 and TRBJ1-1; D remains unclear. This CDR3 comprises 12 residues. Germline V CDR1 and CDR2: LNHDA, SQIVND (reference sequence). Trimming stripped 4 bases from V and 4 bases from J, with 7 bases between. The full variable domain, rest sourced from reference TRBV19 and TRBJ1-1, is DGGITQSPKYLFRKEGQNVTLSCEQNLNHDAMYWYRQDPGQGLRLIYYSQIVNDFQKGDIAEGYSVSREKKESFPLTVTSAQKNPTAFYLCASSTRITEAFFGQGTRLTVV.

The V call is TRBV4-1, the J call TRBJ2-7; perhaps TRBD2 as D (6 bases). CDR1 MGHRA and CDR2 YSYEKL come from the germline V gene. V dropped 3 bases and J dropped 2 bases, with 14 bases sitting between them. The CDR3 is made up of 15 amino acids. The CDR3, as DNA: TGCGCCAGCAGCCAGTCTCCCGGGAGAACCTACGAGCAGTACTTC. This codes for CASSQSPGRTYEQYF.

The chain joins TRBV2 to TRBJ1-5, with D possibly being TRBD1 (5 bases). CDR3 size: 16 residues. V lost 7 bases and J lost 4, with 20 bases in between. Germline-derived CDR1 and CDR2 are SNHLY and FYNNEI. The CDR3 nucleotides are TGTGCCAGCAACGGCCAGGGCAGGGTGGGAAATCAGCCCCAGCATTTT. This encodes CASNGQGRVGNQPQHF. The variable domain in full, completed from reference TRBV2 and TRBJ1-5, reads EPEVTQTPSHQVTQMGQEVILRCVPISNHLYFYWYRQILGQKVEFLVSFYNNEISEKSEIFDDQFSVERPDGSNFTLKIRSTKLEDSAMYFCASNGQGRVGNQPQHFGDGTRLSIL.

V is TRBV5-5 and J is TRBJ1-1, with D possibly matching TRBD1 (6 bases). Germline values: CDR1 SGHKS, CDR2 YYEKEE (reference sequence). The germline V and J ends were trimmed by 4 bases and 3 bases, with 7 bases remaining between them. The CDR3 runs 12 residues. The DNA of the CDR3 is TGTGCCAGCAGCACAGGGTACACTGAAGCTTTCTTT. Translation: CASSTGYTEAFF. The entire variable domain, with the rest obtained from reference TRBV5-5 and TRBJ1-1, is as follows: DAGVTQSPTHLIKTRGQQVTLRCSPISGHKSVSWYQQVLGQGPQFIFQYYEKEERGRGNFPDRFSARQFPNYSSELNVNALLLGDSALYLCASSTGYTEAFFGQGTRLTVV.

The chain joins TRBV6-5 to TRBJ1-5, with 10 nucleotides matching TRBD1. With V trimmed by 6 bases and J by 4 bases, 6 bases remained unmatched. CDR1 and CDR2 (germline): MNHEY, SVGAGI. This CDR3 spans 15 amino acids. The DNA for the CDR3 is TGTGCCAGCAGCCGACGGACAGGGGGGAATCAGCCCCAGCATTTT. As protein: CASSRRTGGNQPQHF.

V and J are TRBV16 and TRBJ2-7; TRBD2 might be the D (5 bases). The CDR3 has 16 amino acids. V shed 1 base and J shed 6 bases, with 19 bases lying between them. CDR1 is KGHSY and CDR2 is FQNENV in the germline V gene. CDR3 amino acids: CASSQYRIGIASEQYF. The CDR3 region has the DNA TGTGCCAGCAGCCAATACCGGATCGGGATTGCTAGCGAGCAGTACTTC.

The CDR3 sequence: CASIPGGGSEQFF. For the CDR3, the DNA is TGTGCCAGCATCCCCGGGGGGGGAAGTGAGCAGTTCTTC. The chain carries TRBV27 and TRBJ2-1, with 8 bases that match TRBD2. Germline lookup yields CDR1 MNHEY and CDR2 SMNVEV (reference sequence). The V segment lost 7 bases and the J segment 9 bases; nucleotides outside the gene matches: 8. This CDR3 is 13 amino acids long.